These T cell receptor beta chains were read from a single sample in a study of cytomegalovirus exposure and HLA in healthy donors. Repertoires were generated with immunoSEQ multiplex PCR, while TCRdb's copy carries only in-frame clones and drops some. The sample lists fewer than 200,000 clones, 80% occurring once. Sequencing was performed on PBMCs. Source of these receptors: a man aged 18-30 years in good health and CMV-seropositive. CDR3s include the opening cysteine and the closing phenylalanine or tryptophan. The order of the fields is V gene, J gene, D gene, CDR3 protein. A D gene is named only where the DNA matches it firmly.

v_call: TRBV7-6; j_call: TRBJ1-3; d_call: -; cdr3_aa: CASSLVRGTGTASGNTIYF
v_call: TRBV9; j_call: TRBJ1-6; d_call: -; cdr3_aa: CASSVGPGGINSPLHF
v_call: TRBV20-1; j_call: TRBJ1-1; d_call: TRBD1; cdr3_aa: CSARGDSEAFF
v_call: TRBV5-1; j_call: TRBJ2-3; d_call: TRBD1; cdr3_aa: CASSLRQGASDTQYF
v_call: TRBV13; j_call: TRBJ2-1; d_call: TRBD2; cdr3_aa: CASSGGTSGSYNEQFF
v_call: TRBV5-1; j_call: TRBJ1-5; d_call: -; cdr3_aa: CASSLTGSLNQPQHF
v_call: TRBV2; j_call: TRBJ1-4; d_call: TRBD1; cdr3_aa: CASSETGQENEKLFF
v_call: TRBV30; j_call: TRBJ2-3; d_call: TRBD2; cdr3_aa: CAWSRDQGLAGLRDTQYF
v_call: TRBV7-9; j_call: TRBJ2-7; d_call: TRBD1; cdr3_aa: CASSLGQGKTYEQYF
v_call: TRBV19; j_call: TRBJ1-1; d_call: TRBD1; cdr3_aa: CASTRTGGTEAFF
v_call: TRBV6-6; j_call: TRBJ2-7; d_call: -; cdr3_aa: CASSYSTPGEQYF
v_call: TRBV25-1; j_call: TRBJ2-1; d_call: TRBD2; cdr3_aa: CASRQTSSGSSYNEQFF
v_call: TRBV27; j_call: TRBJ1-4; d_call: -; cdr3_aa: CASSFQGVGEKLFF
v_call: TRBV29-1; j_call: TRBJ2-3; d_call: -; cdr3_aa: CSVEGDNEGDTQYF
v_call: TRBV5-4; j_call: TRBJ1-2; d_call: -; cdr3_aa: CASRHETVTDYGYTF
v_call: TRBV9; j_call: TRBJ2-7; d_call: -; cdr3_aa: CASSVDPGFHEQYF
v_call: TRBV19; j_call: TRBJ1-1; d_call: -; cdr3_aa: CASSLGQPTGEAFF
v_call: TRBV11-3; j_call: TRBJ2-7; d_call: TRBD1; cdr3_aa: CASSLKSVTTGPDEQYF
v_call: TRBV6-6; j_call: TRBJ1-1; d_call: TRBD1; cdr3_aa: CASKQSTGEAEAFF
v_call: TRBV2; j_call: TRBJ2-7; d_call: TRBD1; cdr3_aa: CASRRTGSYEQYF
v_call: TRBV7-9; j_call: TRBJ2-7; d_call: -; cdr3_aa: CSSSPNREYEQYF
v_call: TRBV27; j_call: TRBJ1-1; d_call: -; cdr3_aa: CASSLSGGGNTEAFF
v_call: TRBV4-1; j_call: TRBJ1-4; d_call: TRBD1; cdr3_aa: CASSQDPGGTNEKLFF
v_call: TRBV7-3; j_call: TRBJ2-3; d_call: -; cdr3_aa: CASSFGQLGRGATDTQYF
v_call: TRBV27; j_call: TRBJ1-5; d_call: -; cdr3_aa: CASSNTGGNQPQHF
v_call: TRBV25-1; j_call: TRBJ2-5; d_call: TRBD1; cdr3_aa: CASSEFFGQGAQETQYF
v_call: TRBV2; j_call: TRBJ1-6; d_call: -; cdr3_aa: CASSESGNNSPLHF
v_call: TRBV30; j_call: TRBJ2-1; d_call: TRBD2; cdr3_aa: CALGASGGPEQFF
v_call: TRBV7-9; j_call: TRBJ2-7; d_call: -; cdr3_aa: CSSSPDRATREQYF
v_call: TRBV11-2; j_call: -; d_call: -; cdr3_aa: CASSSRWEGEGEQYF
v_call: TRBV5-8; j_call: TRBJ2-1; d_call: TRBD1; cdr3_aa: CASSLRTGVVQNEQFF
v_call: TRBV27; j_call: TRBJ1-5; d_call: -; cdr3_aa: CASGLSTNQPQHF
v_call: TRBV12-5; j_call: TRBJ1-5; d_call: TRBD1; cdr3_aa: CASGSERGLSNQPQHF
v_call: TRBV30; j_call: TRBJ2-3; d_call: TRBD2; cdr3_aa: CAWSPGLAGGDTQYF
v_call: TRBV19; j_call: TRBJ1-5; d_call: TRBD1; cdr3_aa: CASSGETGRTPQHF
v_call: TRBV9; j_call: TRBJ2-1; d_call: TRBD2; cdr3_aa: CASSVGTSGGDQFF
v_call: TRBV5-5; j_call: TRBJ2-7; d_call: -; cdr3_aa: CASSPGVTSSYEQYF
v_call: TRBV11-1; j_call: TRBJ2-1; d_call: TRBD2; cdr3_aa: CASSPGGTSGNYYEQFF
v_call: TRBV9; j_call: TRBJ1-6; d_call: TRBD1; cdr3_aa: CASSPTTGWDSPLHF
v_call: TRBV5-5; j_call: TRBJ1-1; d_call: -; cdr3_aa: CASSLAVQNTEAFF
v_call: TRBV23-1; j_call: TRBJ1-5; d_call: -; cdr3_aa: CASSQYSGREGQPQHF
v_call: TRBV28; j_call: TRBJ2-2; d_call: -; cdr3_aa: CASSFALWARTNTGELFF
v_call: TRBV29-1; j_call: TRBJ2-7; d_call: TRBD1; cdr3_aa: CSAVAVQGAYEQYF
v_call: TRBV9; j_call: TRBJ1-2; d_call: -; cdr3_aa: CASSADYGYTF
v_call: TRBV5-1; j_call: TRBJ1-1; d_call: -; cdr3_aa: CASAGQLNTEAFF
v_call: TRBV10-3; j_call: TRBJ2-2; d_call: TRBD2; cdr3_aa: CAIKSTSGNTGELFF
v_call: TRBV4-2; j_call: TRBJ1-2; d_call: -; cdr3_aa: CASSQDRQYNGYTF
v_call: TRBV29-1; j_call: TRBJ2-7; d_call: TRBD1; cdr3_aa: CSVGGQANYEQYF
v_call: TRBV5-1; j_call: TRBJ2-7; d_call: TRBD2; cdr3_aa: CASSLSPSGATYEQYF
v_call: TRBV2; j_call: TRBJ2-2; d_call: TRBD1; cdr3_aa: CASTRGLNGELFF